Shown below are 4 T cell receptor beta chains from a single sample sequenced in a study of cytomegalovirus exposure and HLA in healthy donors. The PCR had 60 Vbeta and 13 Jbeta primers. Using immunoSEQ multiplex PCR, the repertoire was profiled, and TCRdb retains in-frame clones only, with some absent. The table has under 150,000 clones, about three quarters seen once. The sequenced sample was PBMCs. The origin of the receptors is a middle-aged man in good health and CMV-seropositive.

The chain has TRBV5-1 and TRBJ1-1; 10 nucleotides agree with TRBD1. V dropped 4 bases and J dropped 3; count of bases not matched to a gene: 6. Germline V gene lookup returns CDR1 SGHRS and CDR2 YFSETQ. The CDR3 length is 15 residues. The CDR3 here is CASSVEGQGYTEAFF. CDR3 nucleotides: TGCGCCAGCAGCGTAGAGGGACAGGGGTACACTGAAGCTTTCTTT.

This chain connects TRBV27 to TRBJ2-5; D perhaps matches TRBD1 (5 bases). This CDR3 region has 14 residues. The germline V gene encodes CDR1 MNHEY and CDR2 SMNVEV (reference sequence). V lost 0 bases and J 4 bases, leaving 9 bases between the germline ends. CDR3 sequence reads: CASSLSQGRETQYF. DNA for the CDR3: TGTGCCAGCAGTTTATCGCAGGGCCGAGAGACCCAGTACTTC.

This clone turned up a few times. The chain is built from TRBV6-1 and TRBJ1-1; weak D call: TRBD1 (5 bases). CDR1 is MNHNS and CDR2 is SASEGT in the germline V gene. The length of the CDR3 is 15 residues. The V end lost 5 bases, the J end lost 6 bases, and 19 bases lay between the germline ends. The CDR3 is CASSSPTDQGAEAFF. The CDR3 DNA reads as TGTGCCAGCAGTTCCCCCACAGATCAGGGCGCTGAAGCTTTCTTT.

A note on this clone: The junction and the germline gene differ at one end; a read error may be behind it. V gene TRBV7-9 combines with J gene TRBJ2-7; D possibly corresponds to TRBD1 (5 bases). CDR1 and CDR2 from the germline V gene are SEHNR and FQNEAQ (reference sequence). The CDR3 spans 16 residues. In DNA form, the CDR3 reads TGTTCCAGCAGCTTATCCTCCTCTTTAGGGGTTAACGAGCAGTACTTC. The encoded protein is CSSSLSSSLGVNEQYF.